Described below is a single T cell receptor beta chain sequence and its context. The antigen remains unidentified. Sequencing was at deep level. Every subset had its genomic DNA shared out evenly among several immunoSEQ plates. Measured with immunoSEQ multiplex PCR; TCRdb has only the in-frame clones, and not every one. The data hold about 2.3 million clones, with around 90% observed a single time. This entry comes from a study of shared clonotypes between healthy human individuals. Findings and caveats of the study: Clonotypes not shared had lower generation probabilities than those common to all four donors.

CDR3 length equals 15 residues. Germline loops: CDR1 SGHKS, CDR2 YYEKEE (reference sequence). V shed 4 bases and J 4 bases; nucleotides not matched to a gene: 10. Naive CD4+ cells were CD45RA-selected; the remaining cells were memory. The TCR comes from a man aged 18 to 30 in good health. Some clones in this sample may be carry-over from other donors' samples. Sequenced material: naive CD4+ T cells from PBMCs. Subset meaning: CD45RA+ positively selected. V and J are TRBV5-5 and TRBJ2-7; 8 nucleotides align to TRBD1. The CDR3 here is CASSLVPRGLYEQYF. The CDR3 bases are TGTGCCAGCAGCCTGGTCCCCAGGGGGCTATACGAGCAGTACTTC.